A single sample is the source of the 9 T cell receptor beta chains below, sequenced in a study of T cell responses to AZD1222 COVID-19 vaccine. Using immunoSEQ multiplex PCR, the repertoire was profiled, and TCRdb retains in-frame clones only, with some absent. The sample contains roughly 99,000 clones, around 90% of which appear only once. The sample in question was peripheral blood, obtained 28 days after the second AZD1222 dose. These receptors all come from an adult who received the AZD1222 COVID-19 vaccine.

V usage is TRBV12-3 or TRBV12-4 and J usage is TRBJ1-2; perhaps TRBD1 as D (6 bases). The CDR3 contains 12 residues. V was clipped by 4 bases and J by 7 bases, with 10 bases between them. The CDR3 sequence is CASSWGGFGYTF. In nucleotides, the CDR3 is TGTGCCAGCAGTTGGGGGGGCTTTGGCTACACCTTC.

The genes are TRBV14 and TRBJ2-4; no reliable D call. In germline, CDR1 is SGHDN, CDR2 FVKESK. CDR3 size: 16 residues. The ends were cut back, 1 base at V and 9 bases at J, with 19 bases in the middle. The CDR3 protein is CASSQGGPPEYSIQYF. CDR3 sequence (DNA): TGTGCCAGCAGCCAAGGAGGTCCCCCTGAGTACAGCATTCAGTACTTC.

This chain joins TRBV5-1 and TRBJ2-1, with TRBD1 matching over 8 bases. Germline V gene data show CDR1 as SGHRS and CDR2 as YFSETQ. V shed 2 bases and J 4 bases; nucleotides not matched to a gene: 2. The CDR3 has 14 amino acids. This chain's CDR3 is CASSFNRGYNEQFF. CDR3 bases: TGCGCCAGCAGCTTTAACAGGGGGTACAATGAGCAGTTCTTC.

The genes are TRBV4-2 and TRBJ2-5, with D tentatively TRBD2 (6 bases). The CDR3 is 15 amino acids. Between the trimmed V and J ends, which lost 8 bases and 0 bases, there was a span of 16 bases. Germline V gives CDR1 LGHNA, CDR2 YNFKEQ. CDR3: CASQRGRQDQETQYF. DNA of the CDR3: TGTGCCAGCCAAAGAGGGAGGCAGGACCAAGAGACCCAGTACTTC.

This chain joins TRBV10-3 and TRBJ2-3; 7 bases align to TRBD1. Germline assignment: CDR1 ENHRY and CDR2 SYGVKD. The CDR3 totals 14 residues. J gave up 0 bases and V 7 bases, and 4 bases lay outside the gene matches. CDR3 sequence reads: CAIKAGGSTDTQYF. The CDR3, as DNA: TGTGCCATCAAAGCAGGGGGAAGCACAGATACGCAGTATTTT.

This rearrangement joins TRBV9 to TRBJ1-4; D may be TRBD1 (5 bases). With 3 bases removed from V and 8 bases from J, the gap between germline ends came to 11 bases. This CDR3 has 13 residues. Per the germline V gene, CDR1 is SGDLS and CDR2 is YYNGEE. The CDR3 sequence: CASSGGDEEKLFF. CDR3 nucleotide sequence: TGTGCCAGCAGCGGGGGGGACGAAGAAAAACTGTTTTTT.

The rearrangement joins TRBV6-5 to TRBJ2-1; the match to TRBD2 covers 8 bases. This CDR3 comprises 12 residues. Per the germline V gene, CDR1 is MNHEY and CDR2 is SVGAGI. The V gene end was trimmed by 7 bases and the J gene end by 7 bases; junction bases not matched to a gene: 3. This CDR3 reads CASTPGGNEQFF. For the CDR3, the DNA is TGTGCCAGCACCCCGGGGGGGAATGAGCAGTTCTTC.

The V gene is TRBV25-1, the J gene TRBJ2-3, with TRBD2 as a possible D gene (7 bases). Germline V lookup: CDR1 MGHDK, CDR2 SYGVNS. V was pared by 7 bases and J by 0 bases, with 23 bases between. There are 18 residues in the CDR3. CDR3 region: CASTEGGAAVSSTDTQYF. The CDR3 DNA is TGTGCCAGCACCGAGGGGGGGGCGGCGGTTTCTAGCACAGATACGCAGTATTTT.

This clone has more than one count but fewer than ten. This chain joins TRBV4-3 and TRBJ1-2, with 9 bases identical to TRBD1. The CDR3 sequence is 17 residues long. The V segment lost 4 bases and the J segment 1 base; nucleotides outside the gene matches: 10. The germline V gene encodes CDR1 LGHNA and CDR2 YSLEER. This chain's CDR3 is CASSRRDRERINYGYTF. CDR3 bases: TGCGCCAGCAGCCGGAGGGACAGGGAAAGGATTAACTATGGCTACACCTTC.